The 29 T cell receptor beta chains listed next were all sequenced from one sample in a study of cytomegalovirus exposure and HLA in healthy donors. Vbeta (60) and Jbeta (13) primers were used in the PCR. Sequencing was performed with immunoSEQ multiplex PCR; in TCRdb, only in-frame clones are kept and a portion is missing. The sample yields 100,000 to 150,000 clones, about 73% seen once. Source material: PBMCs. The receptor source for this set is a woman aged 40 to 50 in good health and CMV-seronegative.

The V call is TRBV5-1, the J call TRBJ2-5; possible D gene TRBD1, 5 bases. Germline CDR1 SGHRS, CDR2 YFSETQ. V lost 2 bases and J lost 3, with 11 bases in between. The CDR3 loop spans 14 amino acids. The DNA for the CDR3 is TGCGCCAGCAGCTTTACCGGCAGGGAAGAGACCCAGTACTTC. It encodes CASSFTGREETQYF.

A word on this clone: The identical CDR3 is also encoded by other nucleotide sequences in the sample. The genes are TRBV6-6 and TRBJ2-2; 10 nucleotides match TRBD2. CDR3 size: 14 residues. CDR1 is MNHNY and CDR2 is SVGAGI in the germline V gene (reference sequence). Unmatched junction bases numbered 5, after V lost 7 bases and J lost 6 bases. Here the CDR3 reads CASNRLAGPGELFF. In nucleotides, the CDR3 is TGTGCCAGCAATCGACTAGCGGGCCCCGGGGAGCTGTTTTTT.

The genes are TRBV28 and TRBJ1-4; perhaps TRBD1 as D (5 bases). Germline CDR1 and CDR2: MDHEN and SYDVKM. CDR3 length equals 11 residues. Trimming pared 6 bases from V and 12 bases from J, leaving 11 bases between. The CDR3 region is CASRQAGQLFF. CDR3 coding DNA: TGTGCCAGCAGACAGGCGGGACAACTGTTTTTT.

V gene TRBV7-3 combines with J gene TRBJ2-1; a weak D match, TRBD2 (6 bases). The CDR3 has 12 amino acids. Trimming shortened V by 5 bases and J by 12 bases, and 14 bases separated the two germline ends. Per the germline V gene, CDR1 is SGHTA and CDR2 is FQGTGA. The CDR3 coding sequence is TGTGCCAGCAGCGCGGCGGCGGGAAGGCAGTTCTTC. Protein product: CASSAAAGRQFF.

This clone was picked up one time. The chain has TRBV28 and TRBJ1-2; D might be TRBD1 (6 bases). CDR1 and CDR2 (germline): MDHEN, SYDVKM. CDR3 length: 14 amino acids. Deletions cut 6 bases from V and 3 bases from J, with 14 bases between. CDR3 nucleotides: TGTGCCAGCAGCCGAGGGGGATCTGACTATGGCTACACCTTC. It translates to CASSRGGSDYGYTF.

As for this clone: A read error may produce the germline difference seen at one junction end. The chain joins TRBV10-1 to TRBJ2-4; TRBD2 is a possible D gene (5 bases). Germline CDR1 and CDR2: WNHNN and SYGVQD (reference sequence). CDR3 size: 15 residues. CDR3: CASSESGVGKNSQYF. CDR3 nucleotide sequence: TGCGCCAGCAGTGAGTCCGGGGTGGGCAAAAACAGTCAGTACTTC.

The chain couples TRBV7-9 to TRBJ1-2; D gene uncertain. Trimming took off 5 bases at V and 8 bases at J, with 6 bases between the two ends. The CDR3 is made up of 10 amino acids. The V gene's germline CDR1 is SEHNR and CDR2 FQNEAQ (reference sequence). CDR3 residues: CASSPQGYTF. The CDR3 DNA reads as TGTGCCAGCAGCCCCCAAGGCTACACCTTC.

The chain links TRBV7-6 to TRBJ2-2; TRBD2 is a possible D gene (6 bases). Germline-derived CDR1 and CDR2 are SGHVS and FNYEAQ. Trimming cost V 2 bases and J 4 bases, with 14 bases left between them. The CDR3 runs 16 residues. CDR3 sequence: CASSLFGGIGTGELFF. CDR3 DNA sequence: TGTGCCAGCAGCTTATTCGGGGGAATTGGCACCGGGGAGCTGTTTTTT.

The genes are TRBV21-1 and TRBJ1-1; the table's D call, TRBD1, was not checked against the DNA. TRBV21-1 is given as a pseudogene. CDR3 length equals 16 residues. The CDR3 DNA reads TGTGCCAGCACCCGGCCCATCCACAGGGCCAACACTGAAGCTTTCTTT. Protein product: CASTRPIHRANTEAFF.

The V gene is TRBV25-1, the J gene TRBJ2-4; the match to TRBD1 covers 8 bases. With V trimmed by 3 bases and J by 12 bases, 13 bases remained unmatched. Germline values: CDR1 MGHDK, CDR2 SYGVNS. The CDR3 covers 15 residues. CDR3 amino acids: CASSDLGQGQHSQYF. The CDR3 coding sequence is TGTGCCAGCAGTGACCTAGGACAGGGTCAGCACAGTCAGTACTTC.

This clone came up a few times. The chain employs TRBV10-1 and TRBJ2-7, with 9 bases that match TRBD2. Per the germline V gene, CDR1 is WNHNN and CDR2 is SYGVQD (reference sequence). The CDR3 has 14 amino acids. With V trimmed by 2 bases and J by 2 bases, 1 base remained unmatched. In DNA, the CDR3 is TGCGCCAGCAGTGAGCTAGCGGGGACCTACGAGCAGTACTTC. Its protein product is CASSELAGTYEQYF.

The chain uses TRBV25-1 and TRBJ1-6; D not resolved. This CDR3 is 14 amino acids long. Germline V gene data show CDR1 as MGHDK and CDR2 as SYGVNS. Deletions cut 2 bases from V and 7 bases from J, with 9 bases between. CDR3 protein: CASSEGRRNSPLHF. As DNA, the CDR3 is TGTGCCAGCAGTGAAGGGAGGAGGAATTCACCCCTCCACTTT.

This chain joins TRBV4-1 and TRBJ2-2, with D perhaps TRBD2 (6 bases). CDR3 length equals 17 residues. V was pared by 4 bases and J by 2 bases, with 17 bases between. Per germline, CDR1 MGHRA and CDR2 YSYEKL. The CDR3 DNA reads TGCGCCAGCAGCCTAAAAGGGGTAGCGGAAAACACCGGGGAGCTGTTTTTT. Translating it yields CASSLKGVAENTGELFF.

V gene TRBV2 combines with J gene TRBJ2-1; D gene uncertain. This CDR3 is 14 amino acids long. Trimming cost V 3 bases and J 0 bases, with 6 bases left between them. Germline loops: CDR1 SNHLY, CDR2 FYNNEI. CDR3 DNA sequence: TGTGCCAGCAGTGATTCGAGCTCCTACAATGAGCAGTTCTTC. The encoded protein is CASSDSSSYNEQFF.

J is TRBJ1-1 and V is TRBV19, with D perhaps TRBD1 (6 bases). Germline V gives CDR1 LNHDA, CDR2 SQIVND (reference sequence). The CDR3 contains 14 residues. Trimming cost V 6 bases and J 2 bases, with 13 bases left between them. In DNA, the CDR3 is TGTGCCAGTAGGCGGGGGGCAGGAAACACTGAAGCTTTCTTT. Its translation: CASRRGAGNTEAFF.

The chain uses TRBV10-3 and TRBJ1-2, with 9 bases that match TRBD1. J gave up 7 bases and V 6 bases, and 3 bases lay outside the gene matches. Germline assignment: CDR1 ENHRY and CDR2 SYGVKD. CDR3 length: 12 amino acids. Here the CDR3 reads CAISLQGAGYTF. The DNA of the CDR3 is TGTGCCATCAGCTTACAGGGGGCTGGCTACACCTTC.

The chain uses TRBV6-6 and TRBJ2-5, with D maybe TRBD1 (6 bases). The germline gives CDR1 MNHNY, CDR2 SVGAGI (reference sequence). Between the trimmed V and J ends, which lost 6 bases and 5 bases, there was a span of 16 bases. The length of the CDR3 is 14 residues. The CDR3 DNA reads as TGTGCCAGCAGCCTCGGCCAGGGGCAGGAGACCCAGTACTTC. Translation: CASSLGQGQETQYF.

The rearrangement uses TRBV5-8 and TRBJ2-3; the D is unclear. Per germline, CDR1 SGHTS and CDR2 YDEGEE. V lost 0 bases and J lost 3, with 14 bases in between. This CDR3 contains 16 residues. The CDR3 sequence is CASSLVPSSVTDTQYF. The CDR3 coding sequence is TGTGCCAGCAGCTTGGTGCCTAGTTCTGTGACAGATACGCAGTATTTT.

V is TRBV5-1 and J is TRBJ2-5, with a possible D match to TRBD1 (5 bases). This CDR3 is 15 amino acids long. Per the germline V gene, CDR1 is SGHRS and CDR2 is YFSETQ. V lost 7 bases and J 2 bases, leaving 18 bases between the germline ends. This CDR3 is CASGLWGRRQETQYF. In DNA form, the CDR3 reads TGCGCCAGCGGGCTCTGGGGCAGGAGACAAGAGACCCAGTACTTC.

The chain couples TRBV29-1 to TRBJ2-7, with D perhaps matching TRBD1 (6 bases). V shed 3 bases and J shed 4 bases, with 13 bases lying between them. The germline V gene encodes CDR1 SQVTM and CDR2 ANQGSEA. The CDR3 totals 13 residues. CDR3 bases: TGCAGCGTTGATATCAGGGGCGGTTACGAGCAGTACTTC. Its protein product is CSVDIRGGYEQYF.

The rearrangement links TRBV10-1 to TRBJ2-2, with D perhaps matching TRBD2 (5 bases). Germline values: CDR1 WNHNN, CDR2 SYGVQD (reference sequence). The V end was cut by 3 bases, the J end by 0 bases, with 14 bases between. This CDR3 contains 17 residues. The CDR3 coding sequence is TGCGCCAGCAGTGACGTAGCGATGACCGCGAACACCGGGGAGCTGTTTTTT. Translating it yields CASSDVAMTANTGELFF.

The chain carries TRBV7-2 and TRBJ1-2; 8 nucleotides line up with TRBD1. From germline, CDR1 is SGHTA and CDR2 FQGNSA. Trimming cost V 5 bases and J 8 bases; bases outside gene matches: 7. The CDR3 runs 13 residues. The DNA of the CDR3 is TGTGCCAGCAGCCCCGGACAGGGTATCGGCTACACCTTC. This translates into CASSPGQGIGYTF. The whole variable domain, filled in from reference TRBV7-2 and TRBJ1-2, reads GAGVSQSPSNKVTEKGKDVELRCDPISGHTALYWYRQSLGQGLEFLIYFQGNSAPDKSGLPSDRFSAERTGGSVSTLTIQRTQQEDSAVYLCASSPGQGIGYTFGSGTRLTVV.

This chain connects TRBV18 to TRBJ2-3, with no clear D. The V gene lost 0 bases and the J gene lost 4 bases, with 11 bases spanning the gap. CDR3 length equals 15 residues. Germline CDR1 KGHSH, CDR2 LQKENI. Here the CDR3 DNA reads TGTGCCAGCTCACCACCCACCTCGGAGCCAGATACGCAGTATTTT. Protein sequence: CASSPPTSEPDTQYF.

V is TRBV6-5 and J is TRBJ2-1, with TRBD1 matching over 7 bases. The CDR3 totals 15 residues. Trimming took 2 bases from V and 8 from J; bases not matched to a gene: 9. The germline V gene encodes CDR1 MNHEY and CDR2 SVGAGI. CDR3 sequence reads: CASSYGTGALDEQFF. CDR3 bases: TGTGCCAGCAGTTACGGAACAGGGGCCCTAGATGAGCAGTTCTTC.

The gene calls are TRBV28 and TRBJ2-3; weak D call: TRBD1 (5 bases). The germline V gene encodes CDR1 MDHEN and CDR2 SYDVKM. This CDR3 spans 16 amino acids. V gave up 3 bases and J gave up 0 bases, with 13 bases separating them. This chain's CDR3 is CASSLVGQISTDTQYF. The DNA for the CDR3 is TGTGCCAGCAGTTTGGTAGGACAAATCAGCACAGATACGCAGTATTTT.

The gene calls are TRBV6-6 and TRBJ2-7, with 9 bases aligning to TRBD2. In germline, CDR1 is MNHNY, CDR2 SVGAGI (reference sequence). CDR3 size: 16 residues. Trimming took 4 bases from V and 3 from J; bases not matched to a gene: 10. This CDR3 is CASSSTSTSGSYEQYF. In DNA form, the CDR3 reads TGTGCCAGCAGTTCAACCTCGACTAGCGGCAGCTACGAGCAGTACTTC.

In its sample, this clone was seen a few times. The genes are TRBV7-9 and TRBJ1-2; TRBD1 matches at 7 bases. CDR1 is SEHNR, CDR2 FQNEAQ, per germline (reference sequence). CDR3 size: 15 residues. The trim removed 3 bases at V and 4 bases at J, leaving 8 bases unmatched. CDR3 bases: TGTGCCAGCAGCTTGGTCCAGGGGGGAAGCTATGGCTACACCTTC. Translating gives CASSLVQGGSYGYTF. Variable domain in full (rest from reference TRBV7-9 and TRBJ1-2): DTGVSQNPRHKITKRGQNVTFRCDPISEHNRLYWYRQTLGQGPEFLTYFQNEAQLEKSRLLSDRFSAERPKGSFSTLEIQRTEQGDSAMYLCASSLVQGGSYGYTFGSGTRLTVV.

The V call is TRBV7-9, the J call TRBJ1-2; 11 bases match TRBD1. This CDR3 contains 13 residues. J lost 6 bases, V lost 3 bases, and 0 bases had no gene match. Germline assignment: CDR1 SEHNR and CDR2 FQNEAQ (reference sequence). CDR3 nucleotides: TGTGCCAGCAGCTTGGGACAGGGGGATGGCTACACCTTC. Amino acids: CASSLGQGDGYTF.

The rearrangement joins TRBV19 to TRBJ2-5, with D possibly TRBD1 on 6 matching bases. The DNA matches TRBJ2-7 better at its end, which makes the J call doubtful. Germline V CDR1 and CDR2: LNHDA, SQIVND (reference sequence). The CDR3 totals 15 residues. Here the CDR3 DNA reads TGTGCCAGTAGTACCGAGGGACACCAATCCTACGAGCAGTACTTC. It yields the protein CASSTEGHQSYEQYF.